This passage covers 29 T cell receptor beta chains from one sample sequenced in a study of T-cell memory formation after mild COVID-19. TCRdb re-analysed the 5' RACE reads in MiXCR, keeping a single row per CDR3 protein. In the table there are some 330,000 distinct CDR3 sequences, 20% to 25% of which are singletons. Sequenced sample: PBMCs or a T cell subset sorted from them (not recorded which). The receptors were gathered from an adult woman who had mild COVID-19 (a few samples of this study predate the infection). Cell type and time point are not known.

This clonotype has just a few counts. The J gene is TRBJ1-1, the V gene TRBV29-1, with D possibly TRBD1 on 5 matching bases. The CDR3 is made up of 14 amino acids. Germline values: CDR1 SQVTM, CDR2 ANQGSEA. The V gene lost 4 bases and the J gene lost 6 bases, with 18 bases spanning the gap. CDR3 amino acids: CSVGQGAPSAEAFF. Here the CDR3 DNA reads TGCAGCGTTGGCCAAGGGGCACCAAGTGCTGAAGCTTTCTTT.

This clonotype occurred many times. The chain combines TRBV5-1 with TRBJ2-1; 8 positions agree with TRBD2. J gave up 7 bases and V 4 bases, and 7 bases lay outside the gene matches. The CDR3 runs to 14 residues. Germline V gene lookup returns CDR1 SGHRS and CDR2 YFSETQ. The chain's CDR3 is CASSQGLGLNEQFF. The DNA for the CDR3 is TGCGCCAGCAGCCAGGGACTAGGGTTAAATGAGCAGTTCTTC.

J is TRBJ2-5 and V is TRBV20-1, with D hard to call. Germline values: CDR1 DFQATT, CDR2 SNEGSKA (reference sequence). V lost 3 bases, J lost 4 bases, and 6 bases lay in between. The CDR3 length is 11 residues. CDR3 sequence reads: CSASILETQYF. DNA for the CDR3: TGCAGTGCTAGTATTTTAGAGACCCAGTACTTC.

The V and J genes are TRBV7-3 and TRBJ2-2; TRBD1 matches 7 bases. Germline CDR1 is SGHTA and CDR2 is FQGTGA. V dropped 8 bases and J dropped 6; count of bases not matched to a gene: 12. The CDR3 is made up of 15 amino acids. CDR3 DNA sequence: TGTGCCAGCCGCCAAGGGGGCTCCGTGGCCGGGGAGCTGTTTTTT. Translation: CASRQGGSVAGELFF.

V is TRBV7-2 and J is TRBJ2-3; 12 bases align to TRBD1. V was clipped by 1 base and J by 6 bases; unmatched bases: 5. The CDR3 is 16 residues long. CDR1 and CDR2 from the germline V gene are SGHTA and FQGNSA. CDR3 protein: CASSLVGQGAGDTQYF. The CDR3 nucleotides are TGTGCCAGCAGCTTAGTGGGACAGGGGGCGGGCGATACGCAGTATTTT.

This sequence joins TRBV7-6 and TRBJ2-7, with 8 bases fitting TRBD1. There are 15 residues in the CDR3. Trimming cost V 5 bases and J 5 bases; bases outside gene matches: 11. Germline lookup yields CDR1 SGHVS and CDR2 FNYEAQ. The CDR3 loop is CASSLVTGVLDEQYF. The DNA of the CDR3 is TGTGCCAGCAGCCTAGTGACAGGGGTTCTCGACGAGCAGTACTTC.

This chain connects TRBV29-1 to TRBJ1-1, with 8 bases lining up with TRBD1. Losses at the gene ends were 6 bases for V and 1 base for J; bases not matched to a gene: 7. CDR1 is SQVTM and CDR2 is ANQGSEA in the germline V gene. CDR3 size: 14 residues. The DNA of the CDR3 is TGCAGCGTGGCCGGACAGGGATCGAACACTGAAGCTTTCTTT. Residues: CSVAGQGSNTEAFF.

This clonotype has a handful of counts. V gene TRBV7-2 combines with J gene TRBJ1-4; D gene uncertain. Germline CDR1 and CDR2: SGHTA and FQGNSA. V was pared by 8 bases and J by 2 bases, with 12 bases between. The CDR3 runs 14 residues. The CDR3, as DNA: TGTGCCAGCTCCTTATGGCGGACTAATGAAAAACTGTTTTTT. This encodes CASSLWRTNEKLFF.

Only a few counts were recorded for this clonotype. The V gene is TRBV7-2, the J gene TRBJ1-5, with D possibly being TRBD1 (5 bases). This CDR3 is built from 16 residues. The germline gives CDR1 SGHTA, CDR2 FQGNSA. V gave up 5 bases and J gave up 5 bases, with 19 bases separating them. The CDR3 reads CASSLDGTRQYQPQHF. In DNA, the CDR3 is TGTGCCAGCAGCCTCGACGGGACCCGACAGTATCAGCCCCAGCATTTT.

The chain recombines TRBV20-1 with TRBJ2-7; maybe TRBD2 (6 bases). This CDR3 is 15 amino acids long. Trimming pared 6 bases from V and 2 bases from J, leaving 20 bases between. Germline V gene lookup returns CDR1 DFQATT and CDR2 SNEGSKA (reference sequence). CDR3 in DNA: TGCAGTGCGACGTCAGTCGGGGGTAGACCCTACGAGCAGTACTTC. Its protein is CSATSVGGRPYEQYF.

This clonotype has just a few counts. Given a much more abundant clone one base away, this may be a read error. The chain couples TRBV6-5 to TRBJ2-7, with 10 bases that match TRBD1. CDR1 and CDR2 (germline): MNHEY, SVGAGI. The junction had 7 bases not matched to a gene; V was cut back by 6 bases and J by 5 bases. The CDR3 covers 14 residues. For the CDR3, the DNA is TGTGCCAGCAGCCCCGGGACAGGGGCCAACGAGCAGTACTTC. Its translation: CASSPGTGANEQYF.

This clonotype was seen only a few times. The chain has TRBV5-1 and TRBJ1-6; TRBD1 is a possible D gene (6 bases). The CDR3 sequence is 15 residues long. V was shortened by 2 bases and J by 4 bases, with 10 bases between the two germline ends. Germline V lookup: CDR1 SGHRS, CDR2 YFSETQ. CDR3 coding DNA: TGCGCCAGCAGCTTTGGGGGGACATATAATTCACCCCTCCACTTT. It translates to CASSFGGTYNSPLHF. Based on the CDR3 plus reference TRBV5-1 and TRBJ1-6, the full variable domain is KAGVTQTPRYLIKTRGQQVTLSCSPISGHRSVSWYQQTPGQGLQFLFEYFSETQRNKGNFPGRFSGRQFSNSRSEMNVSTLELGDSALYLCASSFGGTYNSPLHFGNGTRLTVT.

The chain is built from TRBV7-9 and TRBJ1-1; 8 bases are a match to TRBD1. Germline V gene lookup returns CDR1 SEHNR and CDR2 FQNEAQ (reference sequence). The CDR3 covers 13 residues. The J segment lost 1 base and the V segment lost 7 bases, leaving 2 bases of the junction unmatched. CDR3 sequence reads: CASTGQGNTEAFF. In DNA form, the CDR3 reads TGTGCCAGCACCGGACAGGGGAACACTGAAGCTTTCTTT.

The V gene is TRBV10-3, the J gene TRBJ2-5; D is uncertain. V was shortened by 6 bases and J by 4 bases, with 9 bases between the two germline ends. CDR3 size: 12 residues. Germline assignment: CDR1 ENHRY and CDR2 SYGVKD. The CDR3 region has the DNA TGTGCCATCAGCTCAACACTAGAGACCCAGTACTTC. Translating it yields CAISSTLETQYF.

This clonotype was observed a handful of times. This rearrangement joins TRBV5-6 to TRBJ1-2; no clear D gene. Deletions cut 0 bases from V and 5 bases from J, with 11 bases between. The CDR3 consists of 14 residues. Germline lookup yields CDR1 SGHDT and CDR2 YYEEEE. CDR3 sequence reads: CASSLEDTAYGYTF. DNA of the CDR3: TGTGCCAGCAGCTTGGAGGATACGGCTTATGGCTACACCTTC.

The table lists this clonotype with many counts. V is TRBV12-3 or TRBV12-4 and J is TRBJ2-3; D gene uncertain. Trimming pared 4 bases from V and 7 bases from J, leaving 9 bases between. CDR3 length: 12 residues. The CDR3 sequence is CASSSSSNTQYF. CDR3 nucleotide sequence: TGTGCCAGCAGTTCCTCGTCGAATACGCAGTATTTT.

The rearrangement links TRBV30 to TRBJ2-1, with D possibly matching TRBD2 (5 bases). This CDR3 has 12 residues. CDR1 and CDR2 (germline): GTSNPN, SVGIG (reference sequence). The V and J ends lost 1 base and 6 bases respectively, with 7 bases between them. CDR3 amino acids: CAWSATSNEQFF. The CDR3 nucleotides read TGTGCCTGGAGTGCAACTAGCAATGAGCAGTTCTTC. Full variable domain (outside the CDR3, taken from reference TRBV30 and TRBJ2-1): SQTIHQWPATLVQPVGSPLSLECTVEGTSNPNLYWYRQAAGRGLQLLFYSVGIGQISSEVPQNLSASRPQDRQFILSSKKLLLSDSGFYLCAWSATSNEQFFGPGTRLTVL.

This clonotype was seen at least ten times. V gene TRBV7-2 combines with J gene TRBJ2-5, with D unclear. The length of the CDR3 is 15 residues. V was shortened by 7 bases and J by 0 bases, with 15 bases between the two germline ends. Germline CDR1 reads SGHTA; CDR2 reads FQGNSA. This CDR3 reads CASTRPAGNQETQYF. Written as DNA, the CDR3 is TGTGCCAGCACCCGGCCGGCCGGCAACCAAGAGACCCAGTACTTC.

The chain links TRBV10-3 to TRBJ2-7; possible D gene TRBD2, 6 bases. The germline V gene encodes CDR1 ENHRY and CDR2 SYGVKD. CDR3 length equals 13 residues. Trimming took 7 bases from V and 5 from J, leaving 15 bases between them. The CDR3 DNA is TGTGCCATCACGGGAGCAGGAGATAACGAGCAGTACTTC. Its protein product is CAITGAGDNEQYF.

The chain combines TRBV12-3 or TRBV12-4 with TRBJ2-3; D is undetermined. This CDR3 has 14 amino acids. Trimming stripped 3 bases from V and 2 bases from J, with 9 bases between. Here the CDR3 reads CASSFGGITDTQYF. The CDR3 DNA reads TGTGCCAGCAGTTTCGGCGGAATCACAGATACGCAGTATTTT.

This clonotype was counted only a few times. The chain links TRBV7-9 to TRBJ1-1; 10 bases are shared with TRBD1. The CDR3 is 13 residues long. The V segment lost 5 bases and the J segment 6 bases; nucleotides outside the gene matches: 3. Germline assignment: CDR1 SEHNR and CDR2 FQNEAQ (reference sequence). CDR3 bases: TGTGCCAGCAGCCCGGACAGGGGGGCTGAAGCTTTCTTT. It is translated as CASSPDRGAEAFF.

This clonotype was counted only a few times. The chain recombines TRBV3-1 with TRBJ1-2; a weak D match, TRBD1 (5 bases). Trimming cost V 1 base and J 4 bases, with 13 bases left between them. This CDR3 has 15 amino acids. In germline, CDR1 is LGHDT, CDR2 YNNKEL (reference sequence). The CDR3: CASSQGQLVGYGYTF. As DNA, the CDR3 is TGTGCCAGCAGCCAAGGACAGCTCGTTGGCTATGGCTACACCTTC.

The table lists this clonotype with a few counts. V is TRBV4-2 and J is TRBJ1-1; 8 bases are a match to TRBD1. The CDR3 consists of 16 residues. V gave up 3 bases and J gave up 4 bases; unmatched junction bases: 10. CDR1 LGHNA and CDR2 YNFKEQ come from the germline V gene. CDR3 DNA: TGTGCCAGCAGCCAGGACAGGGAATGGTCGTTCACTGAAGCTTTCTTT. As protein: CASSQDREWSFTEAFF.

This clonotype occurred a few times. CDR3: CSARDREYAYEQYF. The DNA of the CDR3 is TGCAGTGCTAGAGATAGAGAGTACGCCTACGAGCAGTACTTC. This sequence joins TRBV20-1 and TRBJ2-7; D uncertain. The length of the CDR3 is 14 residues. V dropped 0 bases and J dropped 2 bases, with 11 bases sitting between them. The V gene's germline CDR1 is DFQATT and CDR2 SNEGSKA (reference sequence).

This clonotype was seen ten or more times. The V gene is TRBV10-3, the J gene TRBJ1-1; D might be TRBD1 (5 bases). V lost 2 bases to trimming and J lost 1 base, with 8 bases between them. The CDR3 loop spans 14 amino acids. Germline assignment: CDR1 ENHRY and CDR2 SYGVKD. CDR3 loop: CAISENGANTEAFF. CDR3 DNA sequence: TGTGCCATCAGTGAGAATGGGGCGAACACTGAAGCTTTCTTT.

The rearrangement uses TRBV2 and TRBJ2-2; TRBD1 is a possible D gene (5 bases). With 2 bases removed from V and 0 bases from J, the gap between germline ends came to 7 bases. Germline V gene data show CDR1 as SNHLY and CDR2 as FYNNEI. CDR3 length: 15 residues. The CDR3 reads CASSEQQANTGELFF. The CDR3 bases are TGTGCCAGCAGTGAACAACAGGCGAACACCGGGGAGCTGTTTTTT. Full variable domain (outside the CDR3, taken from reference TRBV2 and TRBJ2-2): EPEVTQTPSHQVTQMGQEVILRCVPISNHLYFYWYRQILGQKVEFLVSFYNNEISEKSEIFDDQFSVERPDGSNFTLKIRSTKLEDSAMYFCASSEQQANTGELFFGEGSRLTVL.

This chain connects TRBV5-1 to TRBJ1-6; D remains unclear. The CDR3 covers 11 residues. Germline values: CDR1 SGHRS, CDR2 YFSETQ. V was cut by 4 bases and J by 14 bases, with 10 bases left in between. The CDR3: CASSPGDALHF. In DNA, the CDR3 is TGCGCCAGCAGCCCCGGGGATGCCCTCCACTTT.

The V call is TRBV7-8, the J call TRBJ2-3; 10 bases map to TRBD2. After removal of 1 base from V and 2 bases from J, the junction contained 6 bases not matched to a gene. This CDR3 is 17 amino acids long. Germline-derived CDR1 and CDR2 are SGHVS and FQNEAQ. The DNA of the CDR3 is TGTGCCAGCAGCTTAGTTCCAGCGGGGGGGCTCACAGATACGCAGTATTTT. It is translated as CASSLVPAGGLTDTQYF.

CDR3 residues: CASSQEGAGSTDTQYF. The CDR3 region has the DNA TGCGCCAGCAGCCAAGAAGGAGCGGGTAGCACAGATACGCAGTATTTT. This chain uses TRBV4-1 with TRBJ2-3; D is possibly TRBD2 (6 bases). With 0 bases removed from V and 0 bases from J, the gap between germline ends came to 10 bases. The germline V gene encodes CDR1 MGHRA and CDR2 YSYEKL. The CDR3 covers 16 residues.